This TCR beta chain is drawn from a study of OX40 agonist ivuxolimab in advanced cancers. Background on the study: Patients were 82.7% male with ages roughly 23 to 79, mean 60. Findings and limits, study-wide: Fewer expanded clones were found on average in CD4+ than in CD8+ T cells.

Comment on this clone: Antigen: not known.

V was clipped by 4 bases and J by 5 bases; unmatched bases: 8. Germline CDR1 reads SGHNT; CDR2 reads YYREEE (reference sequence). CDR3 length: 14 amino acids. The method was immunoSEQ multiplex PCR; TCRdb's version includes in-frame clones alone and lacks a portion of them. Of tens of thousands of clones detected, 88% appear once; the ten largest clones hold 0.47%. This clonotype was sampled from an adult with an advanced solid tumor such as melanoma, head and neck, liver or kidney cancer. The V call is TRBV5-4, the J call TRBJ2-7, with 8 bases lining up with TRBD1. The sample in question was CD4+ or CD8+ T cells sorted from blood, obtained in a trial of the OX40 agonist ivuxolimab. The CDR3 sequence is CASSTETGVDEQYF. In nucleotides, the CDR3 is TGTGCCAGCAGCACGGAGACAGGGGTCGACGAGCAGTACTTC.